This T cell receptor (beta chain) was identified in a study of cytomegalovirus exposure and HLA in healthy donors. For this clone: Its antigen is not identified.

Findings and limits, study-wide: In a later analysis, donors in an Asian-associated ancestry cluster reportedly had fewer N-insertions in productive TCRs than the cohort mean.

PCR employed 60 Vbeta and 13 Jbeta primers. Only in-frame clones appear in the TCRdb table, and some are missing; sequencing was by immunoSEQ multiplex PCR. The sample lists 150,000 to 200,000 clones, about 90% occurring once. This CDR3 region has 16 residues. V lost 5 bases and J 1 base, leaving 16 bases between the germline ends. Germline CDR1 and CDR2: MGHDK and SYGVNS. The sample comprised PBMCs. This rearrangement joins TRBV25-1 to TRBJ2-3; possible D gene TRBD1, 6 bases. This TCR came from a girl younger than two in good health and CMV-seronegative. CDR3 DNA: TGTGCCAGCAGTCTGTCCCAGGGGCCCGGCACAGATACGCAGTATTTT. Amino acids: CASSLSQGPGTDTQYF.